The 11 T cell receptor beta chains in this list originate from one sample, sequenced in a study of T-cell reconstitution after alpha-beta-depleted transplantation in children. Preparation of the TCRbeta library involved a method that used unique molecular identifiers. Each CDR3 protein is one row after TCRdb ran MiXCR on the PCR reads. Among some 280,000 distinct CDR3 sequences listed, 9.9% were seen once. This specimen was PBMCs from the stem cell graft donor, taken from the stem cell graft. The source of these receptors is a human donor who donated a stem cell graft to a child with SCID.

This clonotype has a count of ten or more. The chain couples TRBV4-1 to TRBJ2-1, with D possibly TRBD1 on 6 matching bases. In germline, CDR1 is MGHRA, CDR2 YSYEKL. Trimming cost V 1 base and J 0 bases, with 16 bases left between them. CDR3 size: 18 residues. The CDR3 nucleotides are TGCGCCAGCAGCCAAGTTCCGACGACAGGTGGCTCCTACAATGAGCAGTTCTTC. Its protein product is CASSQVPTTGGSYNEQFF.

The chain uses TRBV12-3 or TRBV12-4 and TRBJ1-2; possibly TRBD1 for D (6 bases). The CDR3 contains 14 residues. V dropped 5 bases and J dropped 8 bases, with 18 bases sitting between them. CDR3 sequence (DNA): TGTGCCAGCAGTATTTCTTCCTCGACAGGCGGCTACACCTTC. Residues: CASSISSSTGGYTF.

V is TRBV20-1 and J is TRBJ1-1, with a possible D match to TRBD1 (5 bases). The germline V gene has CDR1 DFQATT and CDR2 SNEGSKA (reference sequence). Trimming took 4 bases from V and 1 from J, leaving 13 bases between them. The CDR3 has 14 residues. The DNA for the CDR3 is TGCAGTGCTAACGCGGGACGGCAGAACACTGAAGCTTTCTTT. Translation: CSANAGRQNTEAFF.

This chain uses TRBV5-1 with TRBJ2-3; 9 bases align to TRBD2. CDR1 SGHRS and CDR2 YFSETQ come from the germline V gene. Unmatched junction bases numbered 5, after V lost 3 bases and J lost 0 bases. The CDR3 runs 16 residues. DNA for the CDR3: TGCGCCAGCAGCTGGGCTAGCGGGACTAGCACAGATACGCAGTATTTT. Translated: CASSWASGTSTDTQYF.

Concerning this clonotype itself: A read error may be the cause here, since a much bigger clone is one base away. This sequence joins TRBV5-8 and TRBJ2-2; no firm D call. This CDR3 is built from 14 residues. CDR1 and CDR2 (germline): SGHTS, YDEGEE. The CDR3 nucleotides read TGTGCCAGCAGCTGGGTAGGGATCACCAGGGAGCTGTTTTTT. It yields the protein CASSWVGITRELFF.

This clonotype was picked up a small number of times. The V call is TRBV5-1, the J call TRBJ1-1; D is ambiguous. Germline lookup yields CDR1 SGHRS and CDR2 YFSETQ. V was trimmed by 0 bases and J by 0 bases, leaving 15 bases between them. CDR3 length: 17 amino acids. The CDR3 region has the DNA TGCGCCAGCAGCTTGGACGCGCCCACATTAATGAACACTGAAGCTTTCTTT. Amino acids: CASSLDAPTLMNTEAFF.

This clonotype was counted a few times. The gene calls are TRBV6-5 and TRBJ2-3, with D hard to call. V lost 2 bases, J lost 1 base, and 10 bases lay in between. Germline CDR1 is MNHEY and CDR2 is SVGAGI. CDR3 length: 15 amino acids. CDR3: CASSYDLSRTDTQYF. In DNA, the CDR3 is TGTGCCAGCAGTTACGACCTTAGCCGCACAGATACGCAGTATTTT.

This clonotype has just a few counts. The gene calls are TRBV5-1 and TRBJ2-1, with 7 nucleotides matching TRBD2. The germline V gene has CDR1 SGHRS and CDR2 YFSETQ. With V trimmed by 2 bases and J by 3 bases, 5 bases remained unmatched. The CDR3 extends over 15 amino acids. The chain's CDR3 is CASSLPGGVYNEQFF. CDR3 in DNA: TGCGCCAGCAGCTTACCGGGGGGAGTCTACAATGAGCAGTTCTTC.

The gene calls are TRBV18 and TRBJ1-5; 7 nucleotides align to TRBD1. This CDR3 is 15 amino acids long. The germline CDR1 and CDR2 sequences are KGHSH and LQKENI. V gave up 3 bases and J gave up 3 bases; unmatched junction bases: 5. The CDR3 DNA reads as TGTGCCAGCTCACCTCAGGGACAGTCCAATCAGCCCCAGCATTTT. Protein: CASSPQGQSNQPQHF.

This clonotype has more than one count but fewer than ten. This chain joins TRBV12-3 or TRBV12-4 and TRBJ2-5; 12 bases align to TRBD2. Germline trimming cut 6 bases from V and 4 bases from J; bases unmatched to any gene: 6. This CDR3 has 15 residues. The CDR3 is CASSSSGGALETQYF. CDR3 sequence (DNA): TGTGCCAGCAGCTCTAGCGGGGGGGCCTTAGAGACCCAGTACTTC.

This clonotype was seen a few times. The chain links TRBV12-3 or TRBV12-4 to TRBJ2-1, with D maybe TRBD2 (7 bases). This CDR3 is built from 15 residues. Trimming shortened V by 7 bases and J by 1 base, and 14 bases separated the two germline ends. The CDR3 bases are TGTGCCAGCATCCTCCGGGGGGCTTCCTACAATGAGCAGTTCTTC. Its translation is CASILRGASYNEQFF.